This entry is about one T cell receptor beta chain. Its target is not known. This sample is drawn from a study of cytomegalovirus exposure and HLA in healthy donors. With V trimmed by 3 bases and J by 5 bases, 6 bases remained unmatched. Germline CDR1 reads LNHDA; CDR2 reads SQIVND (reference sequence). CDR3 length equals 14 residues. Vbeta (60) and Jbeta (13) primers were used in the PCR. Only in-frame clones appear in the TCRdb table, and some are missing; sequencing was by immunoSEQ multiplex PCR. Of 85,000 to 100,000 clones in the sample, about four fifths were seen once. Study-wide results and caveats: There was a cluster of highly shared sequence variants that was likely a sequencing artifact. Roughly even sequencing depth across donors was the assumption behind the presence/absence analyses. Later analysis identified a missense DCLRE1C variant that was linked to TCR beta V- and J-gene trimming.

The donors comprised healthy bone marrow donors. This chain links TRBV19 with TRBJ1-2, with 7 bases matching TRBD1. The receptor was isolated from a male donor in good health and CMV-seropositive. The material sequenced was PBMCs. In DNA, the CDR3 is TGTGCCAGTAGTATGGTGACAGGGATTTATGGCTACACCTTC. Its protein product is CASSMVTGIYGYTF.